These 8 T cell receptor beta chains were sequenced from one sample in a study of human T cells and chemical hapten exposure. This sample's time point: patch test 1, 2 weeks after DPC sensitization. Treatment reported: therapeutic diphenylcyclopropenone sensitization with weekly scalp DPC. TCRdb fed the RACE reads into MiXCR, producing one record per CDR3 protein. The sample has a few hundred thousand distinct CDR3 sequences; around 4.8% are singletons. Sequences were derived from whole blood, sampled in connection with sensitization to the hapten diphenylcyclopropenone (DPC). All receptors come from a woman aged 45 to 65 with alopecia areata. Some clones in this sample may be carry-over from other donors' samples.

The chain joins TRBV5-1 to TRBJ2-2; a weak D match, TRBD2 (7 bases). The V end was cut by 2 bases, the J end by 7 bases, with 12 bases between. The CDR3 covers 14 residues. Germline V gives CDR1 SGHRS, CDR2 YFSETQ. In DNA, the CDR3 is TGCGCCAGCAGCTTCGGCGGGGGCGTCGGGGAGCTGTTTTTT. It encodes CASSFGGGVGELFF.

In this sample, this clonotype turned up many times. The gene calls are TRBV4-2 and TRBJ2-3; a possible D gene is TRBD2 (6 bases). CDR3 length: 17 residues. Germline values: CDR1 LGHNA, CDR2 YNFKEQ. V was clipped by 0 bases and J by 1 base, with 14 bases between them. This CDR3 reads CASSQEPRGSRTDTQYF. The CDR3 bases are TGTGCCAGCAGCCAAGAGCCTCGGGGGTCCCGCACAGATACGCAGTATTTT.

The V call is TRBV29-1, the J call TRBJ2-2; D unresolved. V lost 8 bases to trimming and J lost 0 bases, with 13 bases between them. This CDR3 has 14 residues. The germline CDR1 and CDR2 sequences are SQVTM and ANQGSEA. The CDR3 DNA follows: TGCAGCTTTCGTCCGGGCGCGAACACCGGGGAGCTGTTTTTT. Translated, it gives CSFRPGANTGELFF.

This clonotype was recorded at least ten times. The rearrangement joins TRBV12-3 or TRBV12-4 to TRBJ2-3; 16 bases fit TRBD2. The trim removed 5 bases at V and 5 bases at J, leaving 7 bases unmatched. CDR3 length: 17 residues. CDR3 sequence (DNA): TGTGCCAGCAGTCCGGGGACTAGCGGGGGGGCCAGAGATACGCAGTATTTT. This translates into CASSPGTSGGARDTQYF.

This clonotype was counted at least ten times. The chain has TRBV11-2 and TRBJ2-1, with 12 bases lining up with TRBD2. Germline CDR1 reads SGHAT; CDR2 reads FQNNGV. V was pared by 8 bases and J by 6 bases, with 20 bases of the junction left unmatched. The CDR3 extends over 19 amino acids. CDR3 protein: CASRSGLGGASGRVNEQFF. Written as DNA, the CDR3 is TGTGCCAGCCGCTCCGGCTTAGGGGGTGCTAGCGGGAGGGTCAATGAGCAGTTCTTC. Looking up the rest from reference TRBV11-2 and TRBJ2-1 gives the full variable domain: EAGVAQSPRYKIIEKRQSVAFWCNPISGHATLYWYQQILGQGPKLLIQFQNNGVVDDSQLPKDRFSAERLKGVDSTLKIQPAKLEDSAVYLCASRSGLGGASGRVNEQFFGPGTRLTVL.

The table lists this clonotype with many counts. The rearrangement links TRBV30 to TRBJ2-5; D ambiguous. Germline assignment: CDR1 GTSNPN and CDR2 SVGIG (reference sequence). The ends were cut back, 0 bases at V and 1 base at J, with 6 bases in the middle. The CDR3 spans 13 residues. The CDR3 reads CAWSVRRQETQYF. The CDR3 region has the DNA TGTGCCTGGAGTGTCAGGCGCCAAGAGACCCAGTACTTC.

This clonotype was observed many times. This rearrangement joins TRBV12-3 or TRBV12-4 to TRBJ1-5, with 10 positions matching TRBD1. The CDR3 is made up of 15 amino acids. Trimming removed 1 base from V and 5 bases from J; junction bases left unmatched: 2. CDR3 nucleotides: TGTGCCAGCAGTTTAGTCGGACAGGGGGATCAGCCCCAGCATTTT. It encodes CASSLVGQGDQPQHF.

This clonotype was counted ten times or more. V usage is TRBV29-1 and J usage is TRBJ2-7; a weak D match, TRBD1 (6 bases). The ends were cut back, 6 bases at V and 3 bases at J, with 12 bases in the middle. Germline loops: CDR1 SQVTM, CDR2 ANQGSEA. This CDR3 contains 12 residues. The chain's CDR3 is CSVRTEYYEQYF. CDR3 DNA sequence: TGCAGCGTGCGGACAGAGTACTACGAGCAGTACTTC.